This passage covers 12 T cell receptor beta chains from one sample sequenced in a study of regulatory T cells in long-lasting Graves disease. Construction of the TCR beta libraries employed iRepertoire HTBI primers in conjunction with Arm-PCR of CDR3 regions. TCRdb re-called the multiplex PCR reads with MiXCR, one entry per CDR3 protein. This table has 400,000 to 550,000 distinct CDR3 sequences, roughly 15% appearing once. The time point was: newly diagnosed GD, antithyroid drugs for less than 3 months. Generation of the TCR library employed RNA extracted from PBMCs. These same records also appear under a second study, on T cells in Graves' hyperthyroidism and ophthalmopathy.

The sample in question was peripheral blood mononuclear cells (PBMCs), obtained at new diagnosis, from a patient treated with antithyroid drugs. Receptors originate from a woman aged 18 to 35 with Graves disease.

This sequence joins TRBV3-1 and TRBJ2-1, with D maybe TRBD2 (6 bases). Per germline, CDR1 LGHDT and CDR2 YNNKEL (reference sequence). The CDR3 contains 13 residues. Trimming left V 3 bases short and J 4 bases short, with 7 bases between. This chain's CDR3 is CASSQLAYNEQFF. The DNA of the CDR3 is TGTGCCAGCAGCCAGCTAGCGTACAATGAGCAGTTCTTC.

In this sample, this clonotype turned up many times. The genes are TRBV7-8 and TRBJ1-2; 9 nucleotides agree with TRBD1. The CDR3 extends over 15 amino acids. The trim removed 5 bases at V and 6 bases at J, leaving 10 bases unmatched. Germline-derived CDR1 and CDR2 are SGHVS and FQNEAQ. CDR3 amino acids: CASSNDGTGIDGYTF. Here the CDR3 DNA reads TGTGCCAGCAGCAACGACGGGACAGGGATTGATGGCTACACCTTC.

This sequence joins TRBV10-1 and TRBJ2-1, with 8 bases lining up with TRBD1. Trimming at V came to 10 bases and at J to 4 bases, leaving 9 bases not matched to a gene. Germline values: CDR1 WNHNN, CDR2 SYGVQD (reference sequence). The CDR3 length is 14 residues. The CDR3 sequence is CATNGQGEYNEQFF. CDR3 sequence (DNA): TGCGCCACTAATGGACAGGGTGAGTACAATGAGCAGTTCTTC.

This clonotype was seen ten or more times. This chain connects TRBV30 to TRBJ2-7, with a possible D match to TRBD2 (6 bases). This CDR3 has 18 residues. The germline gives CDR1 GTSNPN, CDR2 SVGIG (reference sequence). V lost 0 bases to trimming and J lost 5 bases, with 26 bases between them. CDR3 residues: CAWSVIDRDLKLRNEQYF. Written as DNA, the CDR3 is TGTGCCTGGAGTGTCATTGACCGGGACTTGAAACTACGAAACGAGCAGTACTTC. The full variable domain, rest sourced from reference TRBV30 and TRBJ2-7, is SQTIHQWPATLVQPVGSPLSLECTVEGTSNPNLYWYRQAAGRGLQLLFYSVGIGQISSEVPQNLSASRPQDRQFILSSKKLLLSDSGFYLCAWSVIDRDLKLRNEQYFGPGTRLTVT.

The sample holds many counts of this clonotype. The rearrangement uses TRBV10-1 and TRBJ2-1, with 12 bases fitting TRBD2. V was clipped by 0 bases and J by 5 bases; unmatched bases: 5. The germline gives CDR1 WNHNN, CDR2 SYGVQD (reference sequence). The CDR3 contains 17 residues. The CDR3 nucleotides read TGCGCCAGCAGTGAGTCGCCGGGACTAGCGGGCAACAATGAGCAGTTCTTC. This translates into CASSESPGLAGNNEQFF.

This clonotype was seen at least ten times. The rearrangement joins TRBV20-1 to TRBJ2-3; D tentatively fits TRBD1 or TRBD2 (6 bases each). V lost 2 bases to trimming and J lost 6 bases, with 18 bases between them. Germline CDR1 is DFQATT and CDR2 is SNEGSKA (reference sequence). CDR3 length: 15 amino acids. Here the CDR3 reads CSARNSARGADTQYF. The CDR3 DNA is TGCAGTGCTAGAAACTCGGCTAGGGGGGCCGATACGCAGTATTTT.

This clonotype has ten or more counts. The CDR3 DNA follows: TGCAGTGCTAGAGGAACGGGCTCACAGGGGGCCAAAAACATTCAGTACTTC. Residues: CSARGTGSQGAKNIQYF. This chain links TRBV20-1 with TRBJ2-4; 7 nucleotides agree with TRBD1. Unmatched junction bases numbered 10, after V lost 1 base and J lost 1 base. CDR1 is DFQATT and CDR2 is SNEGSKA in the germline V gene (reference sequence). The length of the CDR3 is 17 residues.

This clonotype has just a few counts. V usage is TRBV6-2 or TRBV6-3 and J usage is TRBJ1-2; D is unclear. The CDR3 is 18 amino acids. V lost 7 bases, J lost 2 bases, and 26 bases lay in between. In germline, CDR1 is MNHEY, CDR2 SVGEGT. CDR3 in amino acids: CASIDLPLAVVSNYGYTF. For the CDR3, the DNA is TGTGCCAGCATCGATCTACCCCTGGCAGTGGTCTCGAACTATGGCTACACCTTC.

This chain links TRBV28 with TRBJ1-4, with no clear D. CDR3 length equals 13 residues. Germline CDR1 and CDR2: MDHEN and SYDVKM. Trimming cost V 10 bases and J 5 bases, with 14 bases left between them. The CDR3 region has the DNA TGTGCCACTGGAGGGAGTCGGAATGAAAAACTGTTTTTT. Its protein is CATGGSRNEKLFF.

This clonotype was picked up a small number of times. The chain employs TRBV28 and TRBJ2-5, with D possibly TRBD2 on 5 matching bases. The CDR3 is made up of 11 amino acids. V shed 4 bases and J shed 9 bases, with 9 bases lying between them. The germline gives CDR1 MDHEN, CDR2 SYDVKM. This CDR3 reads CASSSPEAQYF. As DNA, the CDR3 is TGTGCCAGCAGTTCTCCGGAGGCCCAGTACTTC. The whole variable domain, filled in from reference TRBV28 and TRBJ2-5, reads DVKVTQSSRYLVKRTGEKVFLECVQDMDHENMFWYRQDPGLGLRLIYFSYDVKMKEKGDIPEGYSVSREKKERFSLILESASTNQTSMYLCASSSPEAQYFGPGTRLLVL.

This sequence joins TRBV6-5 and TRBJ2-2; a weak D match, TRBD1 (6 bases). CDR1 and CDR2 from the germline V gene are MNHEY and SVGAGI. This CDR3 comprises 18 residues. Trimming cost V 0 bases and J 0 bases, with 14 bases left between them. CDR3 sequence reads: CASSYSGRDTANTGELFF. The CDR3 coding sequence is TGTGCCAGCAGTTACTCTGGACGGGACACTGCGAACACCGGGGAGCTGTTTTTT.

This clonotype was detected ten times or more. The chain links TRBV9 to TRBJ2-7; 9 bases are a match to TRBD2. The CDR3 spans 16 residues. The V and J ends lost 4 bases and 7 bases, in that order; junction bases with no gene match: 15. Germline V gives CDR1 SGDLS, CDR2 YYNGEE. The CDR3 protein is CASSQGGIAGVREQYF. CDR3 sequence (DNA): TGTGCCAGCAGCCAAGGAGGAATAGCGGGAGTGCGAGAGCAGTACTTC.